This is a list of T cell receptor beta chains from one sample in a study of radiotherapy plus CTLA-4 blockade in lung cancer. Here immunoSEQ multiplex PCR was the method, and the copy in TCRdb shows in-frame clones only, minus some. Of some 80,000 clones listed, roughly four fifths were seen once; the top ten hold about 0.79%. The sequenced sample was peripheral blood, obtained from a patient treated with radiotherapy plus ipilimumab. These receptors came from a human donor with non-small cell lung cancer who had stable disease on radiotherapy plus ipilimumab. CDR3s include the opening cysteine and the closing phenylalanine or tryptophan. The order of the fields is J gene, clone size, V gene, D gene, CDR3 protein, CDR3 DNA. The D gene is left open where the match is weak. The size entry is marked missing in some rows and otherwise reads once, few, many or a size class.

TRBJ2-1 - TRBV19 TRBD2 CASSIVAGRGNEQFF TGTGCCAGTAGTATCGTAGCGGGAAGGGGGAATGAGCAGTTCTTC
TRBJ2-3 - TRBV5-1 - CASSSTGGTDTQYF TGCGCCAGCAGCAGTACGGGGGGCACAGATACGCAGTATTTT
TRBJ2-3 once TRBV7-9 TRBD1 CASSSTGLADTQYF TGTGCCAGCAGCTCGACAGGGTTAGCAGATACGCAGTATTTT
TRBJ2-2 - TRBV29-1 TRBD1 CSVLTGGMTGELFF TGCAGCGTTTTGACAGGGGGTATGACCGGGGAGCTGTTTTTT
TRBJ2-1 - TRBV28 TRBD1 CASSFGQGDNEQFF TGTGCCAGCAGTTTCGGACAGGGGGACAATGAGCAGTTCTTC
TRBJ1-6 - TRBV7-3 - CASSPLEFGASYNSPLHF TGTGCCAGCAGCCCCCTGGAATTCGGTGCATCCTATAATTCACCCCTCCACTTT
TRBJ2-3 - TRBV9 - CASRGPLEDTQYF TGTGCCAGCAGGGGGCCCCTCGAGGATACGCAGTATTTT
TRBJ1-1 - TRBV5-1 TRBD1 CASSLMGQSTEAFF TGCGCCAGCAGCTTGATGGGACAGTCGACGGAAGCTTTCTTT
TRBJ1-2 - TRBV1 - CTSSPRGHYGYTF TGCACCAGCAGCCCGAGGGGCCACTATGGCTACACCTTC
TRBJ1-2 few TRBV7-9 TRBD1 CASSPGQRTRYGYTF TGTGCCAGCAGCCCGGGACAGCGCACGAGGTATGGCTACACCTTC
TRBJ2-2 - TRBV5-1 TRBD2 CASSLSGGTGELFF TGCGCCAGCAGCTTATCGGGAGGCACCGGGGAGCTGTTTTTT
TRBJ1-5 few TRBV27 - CASSPQGQPQHF TGTGCCAGCAGTCCCCAGGGACAGCCCCAGCATTTT
TRBJ1-1 - TRBV28 - CASNGFRRGTEMTEAFF TGTGCCAGCAACGGGTTTAGGCGGGGGACGGAGATGACTGAAGCTTTCTTT
TRBJ1-1 - TRBV28 - CASSRSGGNTEAFF TGTGCCAGCAGTCGGAGCGGGGGTAACACTGAAGCTTTCTTT
TRBJ2-7 - TRBV5-8 TRBD2 CASSLLGSGGEEQYF TGTGCCAGCAGCTTGTTGGGGAGCGGGGGCGAAGAGCAGTACTTC
TRBJ2-1 once TRBV6-5 - CASSSLVNEQFF TGTGCCAGCAGTTCCCTAGTGAATGAGCAGTTCTTC
TRBJ1-6 - TRBV5-1 TRBD1 CASSPRTGMNSPLHF TGCGCCAGCAGCCCGCGGACAGGGATGAATTCACCCCTCCACTTT
TRBJ2-5 - TRBV9 - CASSRHGETQYF TGTGCCAGCAGCCGCCACGGGGAGACCCAGTACTTC
TRBJ1-1 - TRBV18 - CASSAGVGAEAFF TGTGCCAGCTCAGCAGGGGTAGGGGCTGAAGCTTTCTTT
TRBJ2-7 - TRBV7-6 - CASSLDAQLNEQYF TGTGCCAGCAGCTTAGATGCGCAGCTCAATGAGCAGTACTTC
TRBJ1-4 - TRBV18 - CASSPDMTNEKLFF TGTGCCAGCTCACCGGACATGACTAATGAAAAACTGTTTTTT
TRBJ2-7 - TRBV28 TRBD1 CASHSSGTALYEQYF TGTGCCAGCCATTCCTCCGGGACAGCGCTCTACGAGCAGTACTTC
TRBJ2-7 - TRBV28 TRBD2 CASTPEGAGSYEQYF TGTGCCAGCACCCCGGAGGGAGCGGGGTCCTACGAGCAGTACTTC
TRBJ1-6 few TRBV10-3 TRBD1 CAIRMGQGNSPLHF TGTGCCATCAGGATGGGACAGGGGAATTCACCCCTCCACTTT
TRBJ2-7 - TRBV7-2 TRBD1 CASSSDRGFTYEQYF TGTGCCAGCAGCTCGGACAGGGGTTTTACCTACGAGCAGTACTTC
TRBJ2-7 - TRBV6-1 TRBD2 CASRPSGSSYEQYF TGTGCCAGCAGACCTAGCGGGTCCTCCTACGAGCAGTACTTC
TRBJ1-2 - TRBV6-1 TRBD1 CASSQGAGNYGYTF TGTGCCAGCAGCCAGGGGGCAGGGAACTATGGCTACACCTTC
TRBJ1-2 - TRBV5-5 - CASSFTQGGYTF TGTGCCAGCAGCTTTACCCAGGGTGGCTACACCTTC
TRBJ2-3 - TRBV11-2 - CASSSAVDTQYF TGTGCCAGCAGCTCCGCAGTAGATACGCAGTATTTT
TRBJ1-6 - TRBV10-3 TRBD1 CAIRQGNSPLHF TGTGCCATCAGACAGGGGAATTCACCCCTCCACTTT
TRBJ2-3 - TRBV9 TRBD1 CASSLRTGSTDTQYF TGTGCCAGCAGCCTACGGACAGGGAGCACAGATACGCAGTATTTT
TRBJ2-5 - TRBV6-1 TRBD2 CASRGTSGNQETQYF TGTGCCAGCAGGGGGACTAGCGGGAACCAAGAGACCCAGTACTTC
TRBJ2-1 once TRBV10-3 TRBD2 CAISPLLAGASEQFF TGTGCCATCAGCCCACTACTAGCGGGGGCAAGTGAGCAGTTCTTC
TRBJ2-5 - TRBV5-6 TRBD2 CASSEAGANQETQYF TGTGCCAGCAGCGAAGCGGGGGCCAACCAAGAGACCCAGTACTTC
TRBJ2-3 - TRBV30 - CASRAGVGLDTQYF TGTGCCTCGAGGGCAGGGGTTGGGTTGGATACGCAGTATTTT
TRBJ2-2 - TRBV19 - CASRAPGGSTGELFF TGTGCCAGTAGGGCCCCTGGGGGAAGCACCGGGGAGCTGTTTTTT
TRBJ2-5 - TRBV28 TRBD2 CASSSTTSGKYF TGTGCCAGCAGTTCCACAACTAGCGGGAAGTACTTC
TRBJ1-1 - TRBV6-1 TRBD1 CASSEPGGATIEAFF TGTGCCAGCAGTGAGCCAGGGGGCGCGACCATTGAAGCTTTCTTT
TRBJ1-1 - TRBV28 - CASSVLAGTEAFF TGTGCCAGCAGTGTCCTCGCGGGGACTGAAGCTTTCTTT
TRBJ2-7 - TRBV7-6 TRBD1 CASSLAGTTGGTNEQYF TGTGCCAGCAGCTTAGCGGGGACGACAGGGGGTACGAACGAGCAGTACTTC
TRBJ2-7 once TRBV28 TRBD2 CASSTRLGTSGREYEQYF TGTGCCAGCAGTACCAGACTAGGGACTAGCGGGAGGGAATACGAGCAGTACTTC
TRBJ1-2 - TRBV2 - CASSEEEYGYTF TGTGCCAGCAGTGAGGAGGAATATGGCTACACCTTC
TRBJ2-1 - TRBV5-1 - CASSSLGGRTLYNEQFF TGCGCCAGCAGCTCCCTCGGGGGGCGCACGCTCTACAATGAGCAGTTCTTC
TRBJ1-5 - TRBV6-6 TRBD1 CASSPLDRSNQPQHF TGTGCCAGCAGCCCACTGGACAGGTCCAATCAGCCCCAGCATTTT
TRBJ2-3 - TRBV7-8 TRBD2 CASSPGLAADTQYF TGTGCCAGCAGCCCTGGACTAGCCGCAGATACGCAGTATTTT
TRBJ2-7 - TRBV9 TRBD2 CASSPHSGRAGEQYF TGTGCCAGCAGCCCACACAGCGGGAGGGCCGGCGAGCAGTACTTC